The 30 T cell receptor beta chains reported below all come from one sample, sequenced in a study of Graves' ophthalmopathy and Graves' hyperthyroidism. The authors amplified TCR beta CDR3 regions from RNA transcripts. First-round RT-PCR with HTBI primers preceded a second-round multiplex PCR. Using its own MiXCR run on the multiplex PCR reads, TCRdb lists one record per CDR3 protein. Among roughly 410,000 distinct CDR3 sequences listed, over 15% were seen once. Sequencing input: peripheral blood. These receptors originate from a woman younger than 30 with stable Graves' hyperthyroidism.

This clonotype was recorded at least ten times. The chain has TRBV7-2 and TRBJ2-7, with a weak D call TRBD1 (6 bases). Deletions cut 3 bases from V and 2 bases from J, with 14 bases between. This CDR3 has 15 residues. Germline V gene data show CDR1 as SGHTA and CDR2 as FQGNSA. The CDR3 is CASSFDRTEPYEQYF. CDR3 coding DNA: TGTGCCAGCAGCTTTGACAGGACAGAGCCCTACGAGCAGTACTTC.

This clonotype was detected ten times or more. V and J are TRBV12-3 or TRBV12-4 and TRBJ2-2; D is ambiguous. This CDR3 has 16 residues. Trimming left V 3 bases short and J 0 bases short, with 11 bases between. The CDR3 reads CASSLVAAANTGELFF. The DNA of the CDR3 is TGTGCCAGCAGTTTGGTTGCCGCAGCGAACACCGGGGAGCTGTTTTTT.

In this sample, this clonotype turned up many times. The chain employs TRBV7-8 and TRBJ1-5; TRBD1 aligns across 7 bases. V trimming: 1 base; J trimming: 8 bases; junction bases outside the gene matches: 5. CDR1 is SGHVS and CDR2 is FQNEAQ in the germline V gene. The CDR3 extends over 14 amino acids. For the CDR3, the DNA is TGTGCCAGCAGCTTAGGACAGGGTATGAAGCCCCAGCATTTT. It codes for CASSLGQGMKPQHF. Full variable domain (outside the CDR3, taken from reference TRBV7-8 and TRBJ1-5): GAGVSQSPRYKVAKRGQDVALRCDPISGHVSLFWYQQALGQGPEFLTYFQNEAQLDKSGLPSDRFFAERPEGSVSTLKIQRTQQEDSAVYLCASSLGQGMKPQHFGDGTRLSIL.

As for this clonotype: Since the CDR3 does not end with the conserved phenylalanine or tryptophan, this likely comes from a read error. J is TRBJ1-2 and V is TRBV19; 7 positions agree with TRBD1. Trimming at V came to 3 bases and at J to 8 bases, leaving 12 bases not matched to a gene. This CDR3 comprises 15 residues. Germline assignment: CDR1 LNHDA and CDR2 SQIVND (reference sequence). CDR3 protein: CASSIGAGGLGGYTV. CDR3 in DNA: TGTGCCAGTAGTATTGGGGCAGGGGGTCTGGGAGGCTACACCGTC.

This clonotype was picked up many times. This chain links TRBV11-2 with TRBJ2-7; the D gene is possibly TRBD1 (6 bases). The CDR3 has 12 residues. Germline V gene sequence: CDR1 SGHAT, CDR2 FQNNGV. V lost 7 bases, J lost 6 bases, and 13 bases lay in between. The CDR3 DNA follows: TGTGCCAGCACCCCCGGACAGTTCGAGCAGTACTTC. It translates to CASTPGQFEQYF.

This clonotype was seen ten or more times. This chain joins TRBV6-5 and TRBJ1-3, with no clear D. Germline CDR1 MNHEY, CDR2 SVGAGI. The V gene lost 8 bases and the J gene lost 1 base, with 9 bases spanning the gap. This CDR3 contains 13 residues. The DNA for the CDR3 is TGTGCCAGCTCCGCCTTTTCTGGAAACACCATATATTTT. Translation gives CASSAFSGNTIYF.

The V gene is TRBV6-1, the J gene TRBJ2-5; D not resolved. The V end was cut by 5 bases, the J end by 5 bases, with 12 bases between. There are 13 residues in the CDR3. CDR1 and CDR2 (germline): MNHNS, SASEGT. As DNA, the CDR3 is TGTGCCAGCAGTCCCTACCTTGCGGAGACCCAGTACTTC. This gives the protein CASSPYLAETQYF.

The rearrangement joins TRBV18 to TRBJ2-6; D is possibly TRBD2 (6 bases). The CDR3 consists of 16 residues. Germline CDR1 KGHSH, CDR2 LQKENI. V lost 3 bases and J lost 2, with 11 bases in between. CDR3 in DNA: TGTGCCAGCTCACCCTTCGGCGGGGCTGGGGCCAACGTCCTGACTTTC. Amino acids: CASSPFGGAGANVLTF.

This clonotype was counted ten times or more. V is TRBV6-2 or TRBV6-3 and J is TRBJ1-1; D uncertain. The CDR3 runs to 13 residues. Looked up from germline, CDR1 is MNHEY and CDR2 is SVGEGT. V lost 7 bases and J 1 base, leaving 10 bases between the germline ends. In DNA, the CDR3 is TGTGCCAGCATGCGGGCGACGAACACTGAAGCTTTCTTT. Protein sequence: CASMRATNTEAFF.

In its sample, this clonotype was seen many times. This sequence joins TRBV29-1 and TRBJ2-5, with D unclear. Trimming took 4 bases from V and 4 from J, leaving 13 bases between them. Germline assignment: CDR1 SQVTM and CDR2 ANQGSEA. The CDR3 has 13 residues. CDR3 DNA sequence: TGCAGCGTTGCAAGGATTTGGGGAGAGACCCAGTACTTC. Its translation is CSVARIWGETQYF.

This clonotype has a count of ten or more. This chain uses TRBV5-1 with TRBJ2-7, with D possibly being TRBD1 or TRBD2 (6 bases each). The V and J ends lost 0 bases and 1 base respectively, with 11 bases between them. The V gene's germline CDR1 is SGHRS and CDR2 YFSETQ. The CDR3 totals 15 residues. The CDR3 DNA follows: TGCGCCAGCAGCTTGGAGGGGGGAAGGTCCTACGAGCAGTACTTC. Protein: CASSLEGGRSYEQYF.

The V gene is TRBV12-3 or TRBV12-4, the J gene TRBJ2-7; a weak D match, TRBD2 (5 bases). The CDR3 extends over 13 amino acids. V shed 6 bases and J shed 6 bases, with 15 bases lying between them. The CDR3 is CASSPRAWVEQYF. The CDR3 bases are TGTGCCAGCAGCCCGAGGGCCTGGGTCGAGCAGTACTTC.

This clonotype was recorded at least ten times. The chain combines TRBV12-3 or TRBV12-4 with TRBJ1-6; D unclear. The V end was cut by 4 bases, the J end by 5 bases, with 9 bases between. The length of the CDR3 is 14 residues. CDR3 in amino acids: CASSSRLHNSPLHF. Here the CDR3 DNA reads TGTGCCAGCAGTTCGAGACTGCATAATTCACCCCTCCACTTT.

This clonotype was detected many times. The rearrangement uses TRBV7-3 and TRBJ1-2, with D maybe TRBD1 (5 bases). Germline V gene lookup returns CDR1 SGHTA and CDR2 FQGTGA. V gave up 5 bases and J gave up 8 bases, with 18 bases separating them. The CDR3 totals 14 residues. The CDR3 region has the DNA TGTGCCAGCAGCCCCACGGGGGAACGGGGCGGCTACACCTTC. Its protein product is CASSPTGERGGYTF.

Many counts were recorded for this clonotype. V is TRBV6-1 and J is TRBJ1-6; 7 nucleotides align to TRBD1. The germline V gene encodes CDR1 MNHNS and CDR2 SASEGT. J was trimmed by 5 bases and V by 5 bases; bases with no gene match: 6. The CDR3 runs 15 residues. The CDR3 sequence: CASSTGTADNSPLHF. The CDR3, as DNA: TGTGCCAGCAGTACCGGGACAGCGGATAATTCACCCCTCCACTTT.

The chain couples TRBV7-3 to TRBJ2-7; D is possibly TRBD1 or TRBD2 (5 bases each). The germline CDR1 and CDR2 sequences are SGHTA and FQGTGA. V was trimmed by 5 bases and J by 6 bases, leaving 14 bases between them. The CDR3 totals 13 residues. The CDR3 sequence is CASSPGAFREQYF. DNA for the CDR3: TGTGCCAGCAGCCCCGGGGCGTTTCGCGAGCAGTACTTC. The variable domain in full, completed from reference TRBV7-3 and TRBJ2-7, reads GAGVSQTPSNKVTEKGKYVELRCDPISGHTALYWYRQSLGQGPEFLIYFQGTGAADDSGLPNDRFFAVRPEGSVSTLKIQRTERGDSAVYLCASSPGAFREQYFGPGTRLTVT.

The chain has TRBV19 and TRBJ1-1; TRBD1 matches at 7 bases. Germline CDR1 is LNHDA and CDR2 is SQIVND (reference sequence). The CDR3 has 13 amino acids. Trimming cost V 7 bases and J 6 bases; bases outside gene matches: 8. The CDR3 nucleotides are TGTGCCAGTAAATCCGACAGGGCCTCTGAAGCTTTCTTT. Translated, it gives CASKSDRASEAFF.

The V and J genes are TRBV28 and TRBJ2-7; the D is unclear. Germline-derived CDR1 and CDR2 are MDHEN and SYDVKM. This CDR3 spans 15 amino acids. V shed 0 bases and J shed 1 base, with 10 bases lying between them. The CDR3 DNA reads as TGTGCCAGCAGTTTATGGGGCAGTAAGTCCTACGAGCAGTACTTC. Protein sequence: CASSLWGSKSYEQYF.

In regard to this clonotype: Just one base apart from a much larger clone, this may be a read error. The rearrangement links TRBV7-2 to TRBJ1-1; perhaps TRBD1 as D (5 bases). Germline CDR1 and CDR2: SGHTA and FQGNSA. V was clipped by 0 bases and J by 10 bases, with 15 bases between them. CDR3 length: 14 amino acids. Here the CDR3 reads CASSLARDFSRAFF. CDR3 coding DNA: TGTGCCAGCAGCTTAGCGCGGGACTTTAGCAGAGCTTTCTTT.

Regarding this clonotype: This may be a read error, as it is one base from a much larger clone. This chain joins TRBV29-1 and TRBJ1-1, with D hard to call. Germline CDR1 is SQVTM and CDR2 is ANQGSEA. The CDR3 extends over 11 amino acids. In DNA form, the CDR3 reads TGCAGGACCGATGGCGGGGATCGCGCTTGCTTT. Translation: CRTDGGDRACF.

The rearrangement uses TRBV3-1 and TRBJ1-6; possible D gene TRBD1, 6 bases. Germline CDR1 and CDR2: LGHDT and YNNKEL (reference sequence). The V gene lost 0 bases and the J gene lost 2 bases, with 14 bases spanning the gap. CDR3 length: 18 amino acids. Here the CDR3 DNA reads TGTGCCAGCAGCCAAGAGGGGGCCGGGGTCACCTATAATTCACCCCTCCACTTT. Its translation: CASSQEGAGVTYNSPLHF.

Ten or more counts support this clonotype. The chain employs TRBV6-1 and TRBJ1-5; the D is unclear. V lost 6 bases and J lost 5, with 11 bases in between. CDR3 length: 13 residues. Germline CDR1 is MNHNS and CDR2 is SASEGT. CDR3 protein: CASRDQQYQPQHF. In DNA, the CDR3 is TGTGCCAGCAGAGACCAACAGTATCAGCCCCAGCATTTT.

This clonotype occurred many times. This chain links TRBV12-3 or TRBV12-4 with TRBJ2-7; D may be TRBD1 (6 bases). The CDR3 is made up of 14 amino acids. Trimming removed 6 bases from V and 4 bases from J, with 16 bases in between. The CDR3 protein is CASSGPGQTYEQYF. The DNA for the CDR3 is TGTGCCAGCAGCGGTCCAGGACAGACATACGAGCAGTACTTC.

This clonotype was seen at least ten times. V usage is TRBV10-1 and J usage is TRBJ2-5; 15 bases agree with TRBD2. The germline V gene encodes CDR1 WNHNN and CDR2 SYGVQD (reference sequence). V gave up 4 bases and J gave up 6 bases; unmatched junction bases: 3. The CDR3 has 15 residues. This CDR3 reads CASSAGLAGGQTQYF. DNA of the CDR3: TGCGCCAGCAGTGCGGGACTAGCGGGGGGACAGACCCAGTACTTC.

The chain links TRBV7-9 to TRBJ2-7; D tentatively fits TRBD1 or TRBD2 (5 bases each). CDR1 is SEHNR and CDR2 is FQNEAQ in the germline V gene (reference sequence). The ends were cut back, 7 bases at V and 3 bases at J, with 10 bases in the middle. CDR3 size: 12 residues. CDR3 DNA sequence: TGTGCCAGCACAGGGAGCTACTACGAGCAGTACTTC. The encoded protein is CASTGSYYEQYF.

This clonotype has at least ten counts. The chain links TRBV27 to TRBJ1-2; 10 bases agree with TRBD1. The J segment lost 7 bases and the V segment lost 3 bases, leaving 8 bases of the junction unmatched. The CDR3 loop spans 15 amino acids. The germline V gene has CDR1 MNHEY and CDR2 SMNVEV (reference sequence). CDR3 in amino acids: CASSFRQGASGGYTF. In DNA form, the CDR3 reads TGTGCCAGCAGTTTTCGACAGGGGGCGTCTGGTGGCTACACCTTC.

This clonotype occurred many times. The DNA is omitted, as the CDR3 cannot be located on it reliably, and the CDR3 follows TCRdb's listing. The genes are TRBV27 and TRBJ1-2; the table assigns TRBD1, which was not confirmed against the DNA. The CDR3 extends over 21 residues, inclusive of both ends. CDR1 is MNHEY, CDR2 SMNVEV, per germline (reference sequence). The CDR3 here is CASSFGQGLWLHLRFSGPYTF.

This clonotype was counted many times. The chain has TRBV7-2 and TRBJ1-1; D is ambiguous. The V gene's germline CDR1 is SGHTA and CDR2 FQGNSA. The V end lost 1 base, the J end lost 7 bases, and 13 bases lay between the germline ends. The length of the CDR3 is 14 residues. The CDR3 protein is CASSLDGPAFEAFF. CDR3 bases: TGTGCCAGCAGCTTAGACGGGCCCGCGTTTGAAGCTTTCTTT.

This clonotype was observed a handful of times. The CDR3 nucleotides are TGTGCCACCTGGTGGGGGAGGGTTTTTTATGGCTACACCTTC. Translation gives CATWWGRVFYGYTF. V and J are TRBV24-1 and TRBJ1-2; tentatively, D is TRBD1 (5 bases). Germline CDR1 is KGHDR and CDR2 is SFDVKD. There are 14 residues in the CDR3. The V and J ends lost 9 bases and 5 bases respectively, with 18 bases between them.

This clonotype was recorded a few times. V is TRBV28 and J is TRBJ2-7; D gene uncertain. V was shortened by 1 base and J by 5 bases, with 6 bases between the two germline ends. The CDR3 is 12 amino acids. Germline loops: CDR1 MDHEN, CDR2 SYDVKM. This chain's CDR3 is CASSLSDHEQYF. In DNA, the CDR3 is TGTGCCAGCAGTTTATCTGACCACGAGCAGTACTTC. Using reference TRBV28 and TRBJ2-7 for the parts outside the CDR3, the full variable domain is DVKVTQSSRYLVKRTGEKVFLECVQDMDHENMFWYRQDPGLGLRLIYFSYDVKMKEKGDIPEGYSVSREKKERFSLILESASTNQTSMYLCASSLSDHEQYFGPGTRLTVT.